The 11 T cell receptor beta chains reported below all come from one sample, sequenced in a study of blood T cell repertoires in COVID-19. TCRdb keeps only in-frame clones here, not all; method: immunoSEQ multiplex PCR. The table records 200,000 to 250,000 clones, 88% of them present only once. Sequenced input: peripheral blood. The receptor set was obtained from a young man with active or convalescent COVID-19.

The V and J genes are TRBV3-1 (or the pseudogene TRBV3-2) and TRBJ2-1; D not certain. The CDR3 runs to 13 residues. Germline V CDR1 and CDR2: LGHDT, YNNKEL (reference sequence). Trimming removed 6 bases from V and 8 bases from J, with 14 bases in between. The CDR3 nucleotides are TGTGCCAGCAGTCAAACCCTAGGCGATGAGCAGTTCTTC. Its protein is CASSQTLGDEQFF.

The rearrangement joins TRBV24-1 to TRBJ2-7, with no clear D. The CDR3 contains 15 residues. Germline CDR1 and CDR2: KGHDR and SFDVKD. V was shortened by 3 bases and J by 0 bases, with 11 bases between the two germline ends. Written as DNA, the CDR3 is TGTGCCACCAGTGATCCGCGATCGAGCTCCTACGAGCAGTACTTC. Amino acids: CATSDPRSSSYEQYF.

The CDR3: CASSYGQLGSEQYF. For the CDR3, the DNA is TGTGCCAGCAGTTACGGGCAACTAGGCTCGGAGCAGTACTTC. This chain connects TRBV28 to TRBJ2-7; maybe TRBD2 (5 bases). The germline gives CDR1 MDHEN, CDR2 SYDVKM. Trimming left V 4 bases short and J 7 bases short, with 17 bases between. The CDR3 is made up of 14 amino acids. The full variable domain, its missing parts supplied by reference TRBV28 and TRBJ2-7, is DVKVTQSSRYLVKRTGEKVFLECVQDMDHENMFWYRQDPGLGLRLIYFSYDVKMKEKGDIPEGYSVSREKKERFSLILESASTNQTSMYLCASSYGQLGSEQYFGPGTRLTVT.

The chain carries TRBV27 and TRBJ1-5; D remains unclear. The CDR3 extends over 13 amino acids. Germline V gene data show CDR1 as MNHEY and CDR2 as SMNVEV (reference sequence). The V end lost 6 bases, the J end lost 5 bases, and 11 bases lay between the germline ends. The CDR3 spells CASRDGPYQPQHF. Written as DNA, the CDR3 is TGTGCCAGCAGGGATGGGCCTTATCAGCCCCAGCATTTT.

The CDR3 DNA reads TGTGCCAGTAGCAATGGCAGATATAGCAATCAGCCCCAGCATTTT. Its translation is CASSNGRYSNQPQHF. This rearrangement joins TRBV19 to TRBJ1-5; D is unresolved. This CDR3 comprises 15 residues. Germline CDR1 LNHDA, CDR2 SQIVND (reference sequence). V gave up 6 bases and J gave up 0 bases, with 12 bases separating them.

This clone was observed once. J is TRBJ1-2 and V is TRBV5-4, with unresolved D. The CDR3 covers 14 residues. The V end was cut by 2 bases, the J end by 4 bases, with 12 bases between. Germline lookup yields CDR1 SGHNT and CDR2 YYREEE (reference sequence). CDR3 sequence reads: CASSFGRESYGYTF. CDR3 nucleotides: TGTGCCAGCAGCTTCGGTCGGGAGAGCTATGGCTACACCTTC.

This clone has only one observation. The J gene is TRBJ2-7, the V gene TRBV7-2, with D possibly matching TRBD1 (7 bases). The germline V gene encodes CDR1 SGHTA and CDR2 FQGNSA. The CDR3 has 15 amino acids. Trimming cost V 5 bases and J 1 base, with 15 bases left between them. Here the CDR3 reads CASSLSRGASYEQYF. CDR3 nucleotide sequence: TGTGCCAGCAGCCTAAGCAGGGGGGCATCCTACGAGCAGTACTTC.

This clone was seen only once. V gene TRBV6-5 combines with J gene TRBJ1-1, with 9 nucleotides matching TRBD1. V was clipped by 3 bases and J by 7 bases; unmatched bases: 9. Germline V gene data show CDR1 as MNHEY and CDR2 as SVGAGI. The CDR3 loop spans 15 amino acids. DNA for the CDR3: TGTGCCAGCAGTTATCACAGGGGGCGTCAGGATGAAGCTTTCTTT. Translation gives CASSYHRGRQDEAFF.

This clone was detected a few times. The rearrangement links TRBV19 to TRBJ1-1; D may be TRBD1 (6 bases). Germline-derived CDR1 and CDR2 are LNHDA and SQIVND (reference sequence). There are 16 residues in the CDR3. With 1 base removed from V and 5 bases from J, the gap between germline ends came to 17 bases. The CDR3 protein is CASSIGNRVVGTEAFF. The CDR3 nucleotides are TGTGCCAGTAGTATAGGGAACAGGGTCGTGGGAACTGAAGCTTTCTTT.

The chain couples TRBV25-1 to TRBJ2-7, with 7 bases identical to TRBD2. CDR3 length equals 13 residues. V shed 5 bases, J shed 7 bases, and the junction held 8 bases outside the gene matches. Per germline, CDR1 MGHDK and CDR2 SYGVNS. This CDR3 reads CASSPGLEGEQYF. The CDR3 DNA is TGTGCCAGCAGTCCCGGACTAGAGGGTGAGCAGTACTTC.

V usage is TRBV9 and J usage is TRBJ2-7; TRBD1 aligns across 7 bases. V lost 3 bases to trimming and J lost 2 bases; unmatched junction nucleotides: 8. CDR3 length equals 15 residues. CDR1 is SGDLS and CDR2 is YYNGEE in the germline V gene. This chain's CDR3 is CASSAGTVQTYEQYF. CDR3 nucleotide sequence: TGTGCCAGCAGCGCCGGGACAGTCCAAACCTACGAGCAGTACTTC.